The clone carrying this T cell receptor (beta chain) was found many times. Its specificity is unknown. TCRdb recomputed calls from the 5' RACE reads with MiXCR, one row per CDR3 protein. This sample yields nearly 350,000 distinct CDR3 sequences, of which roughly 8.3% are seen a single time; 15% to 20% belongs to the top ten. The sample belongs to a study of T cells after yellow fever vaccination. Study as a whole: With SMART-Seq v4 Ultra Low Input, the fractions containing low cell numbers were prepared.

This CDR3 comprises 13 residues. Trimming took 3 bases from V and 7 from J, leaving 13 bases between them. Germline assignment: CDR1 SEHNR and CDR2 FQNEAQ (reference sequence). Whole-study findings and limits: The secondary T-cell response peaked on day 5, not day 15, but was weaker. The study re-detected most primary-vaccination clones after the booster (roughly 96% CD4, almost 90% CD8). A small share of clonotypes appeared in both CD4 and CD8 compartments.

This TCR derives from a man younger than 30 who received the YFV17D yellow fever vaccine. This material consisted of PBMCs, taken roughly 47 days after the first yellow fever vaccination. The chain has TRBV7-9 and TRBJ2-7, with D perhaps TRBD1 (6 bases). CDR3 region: CASSLGATTEQYF. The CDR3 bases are TGTGCCAGCAGCTTGGGGGCCACCACGGAGCAGTACTTC.